Here is one TCR beta chain with its context. The sample holds a few counts of this clonotype. What this receptor recognizes is not known. No clone much larger than this one lies a single base away; base qualities are absent. The data were obtained in a study of CD8 T cells in Susac syndrome (dated by TCRdb to between 2017 and 2020). For the study in its entirety: Repertoire sequencing was used to test whether CD8+ T cell activation and differentiation in Susac syndrome was antigen driven. The study compared CD8+ T cell repertoire clonality among 11 to 12 healthy donors, about 14 Susac syndrome patients and roughly 16 multiple sclerosis patients. What the study reported, not specific to this receptor: The number of individuals in the TCR sequencing and HLA analysis was recognized as being relatively small.

From cysteine to phenylalanine, the CDR3 is 12 amino acids long. Just CDR3 DNA is preserved here, 36 bases in frame from base 1. Here V drops 5 bases and J drops 3 bases, and the junction holds 1 base not matched to any gene. RNA was extracted using the RNeasy kit, and roughly 0.5 to 1 microgram was reverse transcribed with random hexamers. TCR beta CDR3 regions were amplified with the immunoSEQ multiplex PCR assay covering 54 Vbeta and 13 Jbeta segments. PCR amplification bias was corrected using a synthetic template baseline for primer optimization and computational correction. The paper's processing steps were these. Reads were annotated to V, D and J genes per IMGT and analyzed with immunoSEQ Analyzer, keeping only productive sequences. To calculate clonality, Shannon entropy was normalized by log2 of the number of productive unique sequences and then subtracted from one. For each patient and control, public and private clones were evaluated within the 100 most prevalent clones. Clones were defined as Susac-specific if absent from the healthy and MS cohorts, from approximately 1,100 published viral clones and from other ImmuneACCESS disease sequences. TCRdb reanalyzed the raw reads on its own, using fastp at Q25 for trimming and MiXCR for clone calling, and kept in-frame beta chains. Each CDR3 protein gets just one entry, which takes the most common genes and DNA from the rows behind it. The authors' filters were not applied to this entry. The sample profile shows about 280,000 distinct CDR3 sequences; 70% to 90% of them were found once. Of the sample, around 0.12% falls within the top ten clones.

Peripheral blood CD8+ and CD4+ T cells from healthy donors, Susac syndrome patients and multiple sclerosis patients were profiled by high-throughput TCR beta sequencing. The multiple sclerosis controls were treatment-naive patients whose relapsing-remitting disease, either stable or active, fulfilled the revised McDonald criteria. Bulk CD8+ and CD4+ T cells were purified by magnetic negative isolation, whereas CD8+ TEMRA cells were enriched by FACS. Blood was drawn into EDTA tubes, processed within 24 hours, and PBMCs were isolated by density gradient centrifugation. PBMCs intended for TCR sequencing were cryopreserved in liquid nitrogen and thawed later in a water bath at 37 degrees C. A purity of at least 90% was achieved for sorted or isolated CD4+, CD8+ and CD8+ TEMRA cells.

The TCR comes from a human donor with multiple sclerosis. The sequenced sample consisted of CD8+ T cells from PBMCs. The V gene is TRBV12-3 or TRBV12-4 and the J gene is TRBJ2-7; 7 of the junction bases match TRBD1. The nucleotide sequence reads TGTGCCAGCAGTGACAGGGTCTACGAGCAGTACTTC. It is translated as CASSDRVYEQYF.